The 32 T cell receptor beta chains below were found in one sample sequenced in a study of blood T cells in healthy people across ages. The second PCR ran roughly 7 to 12 cycles with a sample-barcoded 5' primer and J-beta primers. MiXCR, run by TCRdb on the 5' RACE reads, gives a single entry per CDR3 protein. This table holds approximately 730,000 distinct CDR3 sequences, roughly 47% found once. The sequenced material came from blood. The receptors originated from a woman in her fifties or sixties in good health.

This clonotype has a handful of counts. The chain uses TRBV25-1 and TRBJ2-5, with TRBD1 identical over 7 bases. J gave up 13 bases and V 7 bases, and 15 bases lay outside the gene matches. The CDR3 consists of 13 residues. Germline assignment: CDR1 MGHDK and CDR2 SYGVNS. The CDR3 spells CASTDSMDRRTYF. The CDR3 bases are TGTGCCAGCACTGACTCAATGGACAGGAGGACGTACTTC. The variable domain in full, completed from reference TRBV25-1 and TRBJ2-5, reads EADIYQTPRYLVIGTGKKITLECSQTMGHDKMYWYQQDPGMELHLIHYSYGVNSTEKGDLSSESTVSRIRTEHFPLTLESARPSHTSQYLCASTDSMDRRTYFGPGTRLLVL.

V gene TRBV20-1 combines with J gene TRBJ2-4; the match to TRBD1 covers 7 bases. The J call is in doubt because the DNA end fits TRBJ2-5 better. Germline assignment: CDR1 DFQATT and CDR2 SNEGSKA (reference sequence). The CDR3 totals 15 residues. The CDR3 is CSASHRAGGKETQYF. The CDR3 nucleotides are TGCAGTGCTAGTCATCGGGCAGGGGGAAAAGAGACCCAGTACTTC.

The rearrangement links TRBV10-3 to TRBJ2-5; no clear D. V was trimmed by 5 bases and J by 11 bases, leaving 12 bases between them. CDR3 size: 11 residues. The germline CDR1 and CDR2 sequences are ENHRY and SYGVKD. DNA of the CDR3: TGTGCCATCAGTCCGAACAATGAGCAGTACTTC. It translates to CAISPNNEQYF.

The chain couples TRBV7-2 to TRBJ2-3; 11 nucleotides align to TRBD1. J lost 7 bases, V lost 5 bases, and 11 bases had no gene match. This CDR3 spans 16 amino acids. CDR1 is SGHTA and CDR2 is FQGNSA in the germline V gene. For the CDR3, the DNA is TGTGCCAGCAGCCTAACCGGGACAGGGGGTGCCAATACGCAGTATTTT. Residues: CASSLTGTGGANTQYF.

The chain employs TRBV4-2 and TRBJ2-5; 9 positions match TRBD1. After removal of 4 bases from V and 2 bases from J, the junction contained 5 bases not matched to a gene. Germline V lookup: CDR1 LGHNA, CDR2 YNFKEQ. This CDR3 has 15 amino acids. The CDR3 reads CASSLGTGQQETQYF. Written as DNA, the CDR3 is TGTGCCAGCAGCCTCGGGACAGGGCAACAAGAGACCCAGTACTTC.

The J gene is TRBJ2-5, the V gene TRBV7-9, with D uncertain. The CDR3 loop spans 14 amino acids. Trimming took off 5 bases at V and 2 bases at J, with 12 bases between the two ends. Germline CDR1 reads SEHNR; CDR2 reads FQNEAQ (reference sequence). CDR3 coding DNA: TGTGCCAGCAGCCCAAGGAAGTATCAAGAGACCCAGTACTTC. Residues: CASSPRKYQETQYF.

This clonotype has a count of ten or more. The chain joins TRBV29-1 to TRBJ2-6, with D perhaps matching TRBD2 (6 bases). V gave up 4 bases and J gave up 7 bases, with 11 bases separating them. In germline, CDR1 is SQVTM, CDR2 ANQGSEA. The CDR3 spans 13 residues. CDR3: CSVGGNRANVLTF. For the CDR3, the DNA is TGCAGCGTTGGCGGGAACAGAGCCAACGTCCTGACTTTC.

This sequence joins TRBV20-1 and TRBJ2-7, with D possibly being TRBD1 (5 bases). The CDR3 is made up of 12 amino acids. From germline, CDR1 is DFQATT and CDR2 SNEGSKA (reference sequence). V was shortened by 3 bases and J by 6 bases, with 12 bases between the two germline ends. CDR3 sequence (DNA): TGCAGTGCTAGCTGGTACCAGGGCGAGCAGTACTTC. Its protein is CSASWYQGEQYF.

This clonotype was detected only a few times. The V and J genes are TRBV11-2 and TRBJ2-4; 7 bases align to TRBD2. Germline lookup yields CDR1 SGHAT and CDR2 FQNNGV. The trim removed 5 bases at V and 8 bases at J, leaving 9 bases unmatched. The CDR3 spans 14 residues. CDR3 residues: CASSQRLRGDIQYF. CDR3 bases: TGTGCCAGCAGCCAAAGGTTACGGGGGGACATTCAGTACTTC.

The chain recombines TRBV20-1 with TRBJ2-7; 10 bases are a match to TRBD1. Germline V gene data show CDR1 as DFQATT and CDR2 as SNEGSKA (reference sequence). V lost 6 bases and J lost 4; bases outside the gene matches: 9. The CDR3 extends over 14 amino acids. The CDR3 reads CSALDRGGTYEQYF. In DNA form, the CDR3 reads TGCAGTGCCCTGGACAGGGGGGGGACTTACGAGCAGTACTTC.

This chain links TRBV5-5 with TRBJ1-3; D ambiguous. Germline-derived CDR1 and CDR2 are SGHKS and YYEKEE (reference sequence). The CDR3 length is 17 residues. Trimming left V 1 base short and J 4 bases short, with 18 bases between. CDR3 bases: TGTGCCAGCAGCTTGAGTTTTTCGGCGCTGGAAGGAAACACCATATATTTT. Its translation is CASSLSFSALEGNTIYF.

In its sample, this clonotype was seen a few times. The chain employs TRBV7-2 and TRBJ2-5; D is perhaps TRBD1 (5 bases). V was clipped by 5 bases and J by 1 base, with 17 bases between them. The germline gives CDR1 SGHTA, CDR2 FQGNSA. The CDR3 has 16 residues. This CDR3 reads CASSPRVRAIQETQYF. The CDR3, as DNA: TGTGCCAGCAGCCCCCGGGTCAGGGCGATCCAAGAGACCCAGTACTTC.

The CDR3 here is CASSFPQLLSYEQYF. CDR3 DNA sequence: TGTGCCAGCAGTTTTCCACAGCTTCTCTCCTACGAGCAGTACTTC. This sequence joins TRBV28 and TRBJ2-7; D is uncertain. Germline V CDR1 and CDR2: MDHEN, SYDVKM. V lost 3 bases and J 0 bases, leaving 12 bases between the germline ends. The CDR3 has 15 amino acids.

The gene calls are TRBV2 and TRBJ1-5; 9 nucleotides match TRBD1. This CDR3 has 14 amino acids. Germline CDR1 SNHLY, CDR2 FYNNEI. The trim removed 5 bases at V and 7 bases at J, leaving 6 bases unmatched. The CDR3 nucleotides are TGTGCCAGCAGTAGGGACAGGGTAAGGCAGCCCCAGCATTTT. This gives the protein CASSRDRVRQPQHF. The full variable domain, in which reference TRBV2 and TRBJ1-5 provide the parts outside the CDR3, is EPEVTQTPSHQVTQMGQEVILRCVPISNHLYFYWYRQILGQKVEFLVSFYNNEISEKSEIFDDQFSVERPDGSNFTLKIRSTKLEDSAMYFCASSRDRVRQPQHFGDGTRLSIL.

This clonotype was detected many times. The chain has TRBV5-1 and TRBJ1-5, with unresolved D. In germline, CDR1 is SGHRS, CDR2 YFSETQ. The CDR3 is 15 amino acids. The V and J ends lost 0 bases and 3 bases respectively, with 10 bases between them. The CDR3, as DNA: TGCGCCAGCAGCTTGGAGGGAGGACTCAATCAGCCCCAGCATTTT. This translates into CASSLEGGLNQPQHF.

The chain carries TRBV6-2 or TRBV6-3 and TRBJ2-1; 14 bases match TRBD2. CDR1 and CDR2 (germline): MNHEY, SVGEGT. After removal of 6 bases from V and 9 bases from J, the junction contained 4 bases not matched to a gene. The CDR3 is 14 residues long. The CDR3 spells CASRRGTSGSEQFF. In DNA form, the CDR3 reads TGTGCCAGCAGGCGCGGGACTAGCGGGAGTGAGCAGTTCTTC.

The chain uses TRBV5-1 and TRBJ2-7; tentatively, D is TRBD2 (5 bases). The CDR3 sequence is 14 residues long. Germline V gene sequence: CDR1 SGHRS, CDR2 YFSETQ. With 9 bases removed from V and 7 bases from J, the gap between germline ends came to 23 bases. Here the CDR3 DNA reads TGCGCCACCCGTGAGACTATAGGCTCCAATGAGCAGTACTTC. Translated: CATRETIGSNEQYF.

The rearrangement links TRBV5-1 to TRBJ2-1; the D is unclear. The V end was cut by 0 bases, the J end by 0 bases, with 10 bases between. This CDR3 region has 16 residues. Per the germline V gene, CDR1 is SGHRS and CDR2 is YFSETQ. The CDR3 protein is CASSLEPESSYNEQFF. CDR3 nucleotide sequence: TGCGCCAGCAGCTTGGAGCCTGAGAGCTCCTACAATGAGCAGTTCTTC.

The V and J genes are TRBV11-2 and TRBJ2-7; TRBD1 agrees at 9 bases. Germline V gives CDR1 SGHAT, CDR2 FQNNGV. The length of the CDR3 is 15 residues. V shed 1 base and J 4 bases; nucleotides not matched to a gene: 5. CDR3 sequence reads: CASSLVGTGRYEQYF. The CDR3 nucleotides are TGTGCCAGCAGCTTAGTAGGGACAGGGAGGTACGAGCAGTACTTC.

The chain uses TRBV20-1 and TRBJ2-1; 7 positions match TRBD2. Germline loops: CDR1 DFQATT, CDR2 SNEGSKA (reference sequence). V shed 1 base, J shed 7 bases, and the junction held 13 bases outside the gene matches. CDR3 length: 16 amino acids. This chain's CDR3 is CSARASTSRRGNEQFF. In nucleotides, the CDR3 is TGCAGTGCTAGAGCTTCGACTAGCAGACGGGGGAATGAGCAGTTCTTC.

This clonotype was recorded many times. The rearrangement uses TRBV25-1 and TRBJ2-1; maybe TRBD1 (5 bases). Germline lookup yields CDR1 MGHDK and CDR2 SYGVNS. Trimming pared 5 bases from V and 10 bases from J, leaving 15 bases between. CDR3 length: 13 residues. The CDR3 loop is CASSWGQSGEQFF. The CDR3 DNA reads as TGTGCCAGCAGTTGGGGCCAGTCCGGCGAGCAGTTCTTC.

In this sample, this clonotype turned up a few times. The chain carries TRBV6-2 or TRBV6-3 and TRBJ1-5; D ambiguous. V was clipped by 2 bases and J by 3 bases, with 5 bases between them. The CDR3 loop spans 13 amino acids. Germline CDR1 is MNHEY and CDR2 is SVGEGT. The CDR3 DNA is TGTGCCAGCAGTTACAGGGACAATCAGCCCCAGCATTTT. Amino acid sequence: CASSYRDNQPQHF.

This clonotype was seen more than once but under ten times. This chain connects TRBV28 to TRBJ2-7, with 7 bases matching TRBD2. V shed 3 bases, J shed 4 bases, and the junction held 9 bases outside the gene matches. CDR1 is MDHEN, CDR2 SYDVKM, per germline. There are 15 residues in the CDR3. As DNA, the CDR3 is TGTGCCAGCAGTTTCCCCTCGGCGGGAGCTTACGAGCAGTACTTC. Amino acids: CASSFPSAGAYEQYF. The variable domain in full, completed from reference TRBV28 and TRBJ2-7, reads DVKVTQSSRYLVKRTGEKVFLECVQDMDHENMFWYRQDPGLGLRLIYFSYDVKMKEKGDIPEGYSVSREKKERFSLILESASTNQTSMYLCASSFPSAGAYEQYFGPGTRLTVT.

This clonotype was seen repeatedly, ten times or more. The V gene is TRBV7-9, the J gene TRBJ2-7; D ambiguous. The CDR3 totals 13 residues. Germline CDR1 is SEHNR and CDR2 is FQNEAQ (reference sequence). V lost 4 bases, J lost 5 bases, and 12 bases lay in between. CDR3 sequence reads: CASSSSHGDEQYF. CDR3 sequence (DNA): TGTGCCAGCAGCTCGTCCCATGGGGACGAGCAGTACTTC.

The chain links TRBV5-1 to TRBJ2-5; D is uncertain. The CDR3 length is 15 residues. Germline loops: CDR1 SGHRS, CDR2 YFSETQ. V was cut by 0 bases and J by 11 bases, with 20 bases left in between. CDR3 amino acids: CASSLEDYENNEQYF. DNA for the CDR3: TGCGCCAGCAGCTTGGAGGATTACGAGAACAATGAGCAGTACTTC.

This chain connects TRBV4-3 to TRBJ2-3; the D gene is possibly TRBD2 (6 bases). CDR1 LGHNA and CDR2 YSLEER come from the germline V gene. The CDR3 is 18 amino acids. Trimming stripped 2 bases from V and 4 bases from J, with 22 bases between. The CDR3 is CASSQQEGGLGGADTQYF. Here the CDR3 DNA reads TGCGCCAGCAGCCAACAGGAGGGTGGGCTAGGAGGGGCAGATACGCAGTATTTT.

The chain uses TRBV2 and TRBJ2-3; 8 bases line up with TRBD2. The CDR3 has 16 residues. V gave up 8 bases and J gave up 3 bases; unmatched junction bases: 13. Germline V gives CDR1 SNHLY, CDR2 FYNNEI. The CDR3 reads CASWVPAGVSTDTQYF. The CDR3 DNA reads as TGTGCCAGCTGGGTGCCAGCGGGAGTTTCTACAGATACGCAGTATTTT.

This clonotype was observed a handful of times. For the CDR3, the DNA is TGTGCCAGCAGATCCGGGACATCCGACCCGGGTACGCAGTATTTT. Translated: CASRSGTSDPGTQYF. This chain joins TRBV27 and TRBJ2-3, with D possibly matching TRBD1 (6 bases). Germline CDR1 reads MNHEY; CDR2 reads SMNVEV (reference sequence). Trimming cost V 6 bases and J 8 bases, with 21 bases left between them. The CDR3 has 15 residues.

The chain combines TRBV25-1 with TRBJ2-1; possible D gene TRBD2, 6 bases. The germline gives CDR1 MGHDK, CDR2 SYGVNS. The CDR3 length is 15 residues. V lost 7 bases to trimming and J lost 5 bases, with 18 bases between them. The CDR3 loop reads CASKPLGGADNEQFF. The CDR3 nucleotides read TGTGCCAGCAAGCCCCTAGGAGGGGCCGACAATGAGCAGTTCTTC.

The V gene is TRBV27, the J gene TRBJ2-7; TRBD2 agrees at 12 bases. Germline loops: CDR1 MNHEY, CDR2 SMNVEV (reference sequence). CDR3 length: 14 amino acids. Trimming cost V 2 bases and J 6 bases; bases outside gene matches: 2. The CDR3 reads CASSLLAGGREQYF. The DNA of the CDR3 is TGTGCCAGCAGTTTACTAGCGGGGGGGCGCGAGCAGTACTTC.

This clonotype was seen a single time. The chain links TRBV7-8 to TRBJ2-5; TRBD2 might be the D (5 bases). The CDR3 is 12 residues long. Germline V gene sequence: CDR1 SGHVS, CDR2 FQNEAQ. Trimming removed 7 bases at V and 11 bases at J, with 17 bases between. The CDR3 coding sequence is TGTGCCAGCAACGGGGATACAAGTGAGCAGTACTTC. Protein product: CASNGDTSEQYF. The complete variable domain, with remaining parts taken from reference TRBV7-8 and TRBJ2-5, reads GAGVSQSPRYKVAKRGQDVALRCDPISGHVSLFWYQQALGQGPEFLTYFQNEAQLDKSGLPSDRFFAERPEGSVSTLKIQRTQQEDSAVYLCASNGDTSEQYFGPGTRLLVL.

V and J are TRBV20-1 and TRBJ2-1, with a tentative D call TRBD1 (5 bases). The ends were cut back, 0 bases at V and 0 bases at J, with 15 bases in the middle. From germline, CDR1 is DFQATT and CDR2 SNEGSKA (reference sequence). This CDR3 contains 17 residues. The CDR3 DNA is TGCAGTGCTAGAGAAGGGGTAGTCAGGATCTCCTACAATGAGCAGTTCTTC. Its protein product is CSAREGVVRISYNEQFF.